Listed below are T cell receptor beta chains from one sample, sequenced in a study of blood T cell repertoires in COVID-19. TCRdb keeps only in-frame clones here, not all; method: immunoSEQ multiplex PCR. The sample lists approximately 190,000 clones; approximately 86% were seen once. The sample taken for sequencing was PBMCs or T cells enriched from blood (not recorded which). These receptors were obtained from a woman aged 40 to 50 in a cohort exposed to, infected with or recovered from COVID-19 (not recorded which). CDR3s include the opening cysteine and the closing phenylalanine or tryptophan. The D gene is left open where the match is weak. Not every row has a clone size; where given, it reads once, few, many or a size class.

v_gene	j_gene	abundance	d_gene	CDR3aa	CDR3nt
TRBV13	TRBJ1-3	.	.	CASSPGGGLGNTIYF	TGTGCCAGCAGCCCCGGGGGGGGCCTGGGAAACACCATATATTTT
TRBV7-6	TRBJ2-7	.	TRBD2	CASSLAIRTSGGADYEQYF	TGTGCCAGCAGCTTAGCGATACGGACTAGCGGGGGGGCCGATTACGAGCAGTACTTC
TRBV6-5	TRBJ2-5	.	.	CASSPAGIGETQYF	TGTGCCAGCAGTCCGGCCGGGATCGGGGAGACCCAGTACTTC
TRBV12-5	TRBJ1-2	.	.	CASGLEAGLSGYTF	TGTGCTAGTGGTTTGGAGGCCGGTCTTAGCGGCTACACCTTC
TRBV3-1/TRBV3-2	TRBJ1-4	.	TRBD1	CASSTGQRNEKLFF	TGTGCCAGCAGCACGGGACAGAGAAATGAAAAACTGTTTTTT
TRBV7-2	TRBJ2-7	.	TRBD2	CASSSGLGSYEQYF	TGTGCCAGCAGCTCGGGACTAGGGTCTTACGAGCAGTACTTC
TRBV9	TRBJ1-5	.	.	CASSPSPSDQPQHF	TGTGCCAGCAGCCCTTCCCCCTCTGATCAGCCCCAGCATTTT
TRBV7-6	TRBJ2-7	.	TRBD2	CASSLEVSGGTYEQYF	TGTGCCAGCAGCTTAGAGGTTTCCGGGGGGACCTACGAGCAGTACTTC
TRBV13	TRBJ2-3	.	TRBD2	CASSSPTSGRDRGTDTQYF	TGTGCCAGCAGCTCACCGACTAGCGGGAGAGATCGTGGCACAGATACGCAGTATTTT
TRBV6-2/TRBV6-3	TRBJ1-2	.	.	CASSKTADGYTF	TGTGCCAGCAGTAAAACTGCGGATGGCTACACCTTC
TRBV5-4	TRBJ2-3	.	TRBD1	CASSFQTGADTQYF	TGTGCCAGCAGCTTCCAAACAGGGGCAGATACGCAGTATTTT
TRBV12-5	TRBJ2-7	once	.	CASGFEQATYEQYF	TGTGCTAGTGGTTTTGAACAGGCCACCTACGAGCAGTACTTC
TRBV5-1	TRBJ1-2	.	TRBD1	CASSSRDSLYGYTF	TGCGCCAGCAGCTCCCGGGACAGCCTCTATGGCTACACCTTC
TRBV11-2	TRBJ1-2	.	TRBD1	CASSNPDRDYGYTF	TGTGCCAGCAGCAACCCGGACAGGGACTATGGCTACACCTTC
TRBV4-3	TRBJ1-6	once	TRBD1	CASSQSTGASYYNSPLHF	TGCGCCAGCAGCCAATCAACAGGGGCAAGTTACTATAATTCACCCCTCCACTTT
TRBV6-5	TRBJ2-7	.	.	CASSSSEDTVSYEQYF	TGTGCCAGCAGTTCATCCGAAGACACCGTTTCCTACGAGCAGTACTTC
TRBV12-3/TRBV12-4	TRBJ2-7	.	.	CASSLWRDYEQYF	TGTGCCAGCAGTTTATGGCGGGACTACGAGCAGTACTTC
TRBV28	TRBJ2-1	.	TRBD2	CASRRLALSRNEQFF	TGTGCCAGCAGAAGACTAGCCCTCTCCCGCAATGAGCAGTTCTTC
TRBV7-6	TRBJ2-7	.	TRBD1	CASSSSGTGSSYEQYF	TGTGCCAGCAGCTCGTCCGGGACAGGGAGTTCCTACGAGCAGTACTTC
TRBV11-2	TRBJ2-5	.	.	CASSFQTGKETQYF	TGTGCCAGCAGCTTTCAGACAGGCAAAGAGACCCAGTACTTC
TRBV4-2	TRBJ2-1	.	.	CASSQDLGGNSYNEQFF	TGTGCCAGCAGCCAAGATCTCGGCGGAAACTCCTACAATGAGCAGTTCTTC
TRBV6-4	TRBJ2-2	few	.	CASSDSTSGLTGELFF	TGTGCCAGCAGTGACTCGACTAGTGGTCTCACCGGGGAGCTGTTTTTT
TRBV30	TRBJ1-5	.	.	CAWRAGVNQPQHF	TGTGCCTGGAGAGCAGGGGTTAATCAGCCCCAGCATTTT
TRBV27	TRBJ2-4	.	TRBD1	CASSQGQGDQYF	TGTGCCAGCAGTCAGGGACAGGGCGATCAGTACTTC
TRBV6-1	TRBJ1-1	.	TRBD1	CASSEKWTGTEAFF	TGTGCCAGCAGTGAAAAATGGACAGGTACTGAAGCTTTCTTT
TRBV5-1	TRBJ1-1	.	.	CASSFTGSDTEAFF	TGCGCCAGCAGCTTTACAGGGTCCGATACTGAAGCTTTCTTT
TRBV6-1	TRBJ2-1	.	TRBD1	CASSEARGQGVNEQFF	TGTGCCAGCAGTGAAGCACGGGGACAGGGGGTGAATGAGCAGTTCTTC
TRBV5-1	TRBJ2-5	.	TRBD2	CASSLVLAEAGETQYF	TGCGCCAGCAGCTTGGTTCTAGCGGAGGCAGGAGAGACCCAGTACTTC
TRBV28	TRBJ2-7	.	.	CASSPRQPYSYEQYF	TGTGCCAGCAGTCCCAGACAGCCTTACTCCTACGAGCAGTACTTC
TRBV28	TRBJ1-2	once	.	CASSLYRSAYGYTF	TGTGCCAGCAGTTTATATCGGAGTGCCTATGGCTACACCTTC
TRBV29-1	TRBJ1-2	.	.	CSVVQLQGYGYTF	TGCAGCGTGGTTCAGCTACAGGGATACGGCTACACCTTC
TRBV4-1	TRBJ1-4	.	TRBD1	CASSLTGADNEKLFF	TGCGCCAGCAGCCTCACAGGGGCGGATAATGAAAAACTGTTTTTT
TRBV9	TRBJ2-2	.	TRBD2	CASKLGGSTGELFF	TGTGCCAGCAAACTCGGGGGGAGCACCGGGGAGCTGTTTTTT
TRBV4-1	TRBJ2-7	.	.	CASRRAGSTEQYF	TGCGCCAGCAGACGTGCCGGGTCCACAGAGCAGTACTTC
TRBV29-1	TRBJ2-5	few	.	CSVEDRGGRPLGTQYF	TGCAGCGTTGAAGATAGGGGGGGGCGGCCCTTGGGGACCCAGTACTTC
TRBV24-1	TRBJ1-5	.	TRBD1	CATGGQGNQPQHF	TGTGCCACCGGCGGACAGGGAAATCAGCCCCAGCATTTT
TRBV13	TRBJ1-6	.	TRBD1	CASSFLGTAYNSPLHF	TGTGCCAGCAGCTTCCTCGGGACAGCCTATAATTCACCCCTCCACTTT
TRBV19	TRBJ2-7	few	TRBD1	CASSITGGAYEQYF	TGTGCCAGTAGTATAACAGGGGGCGCGTACGAGCAGTACTTC
TRBV6-5	TRBJ1-5	.	.	CASSYDRTQPQHF	TGTGCCAGCAGCTACGACAGGACTCAGCCCCAGCATTTT
TRBV7-6	TRBJ1-1	.	TRBD1	CASSLAPWTGGDSPLTEAFF	TGTGCCAGCAGCTTAGCCCCTTGGACAGGGGGCGATTCGCCGCTTACTGAAGCTTTCTTT
TRBV9	TRBJ1-1	once	.	CASSVEFGTGMNTEAFF	TGTGCCAGCAGCGTAGAATTCGGAACAGGGATGAACACTGAAGCTTTCTTT
TRBV11-2	TRBJ2-1	few	TRBD2	CASSFAASGRDEQFF	TGTGCCAGCAGCTTCGCTGCTAGCGGGAGGGATGAACAGTTCTTC
TRBV6-5	TRBJ1-3	.	TRBD1	CASRTTGGFGNTIYF	TGTGCCAGCAGAACGACAGGGGGCTTTGGAAACACCATATATTTT
TRBV7-2	TRBJ2-4	.	.	CASRPHGQVAKNIQYF	TGTGCCAGCAGGCCACACGGCCAGGTAGCCAAAAACATTCAGTACTTC
TRBV3-1/TRBV3-2	TRBJ2-5	.	TRBD2	CASSQDRAGGRETQYF	TGTGCCAGCAGCCAAGATCGAGCGGGGGGGCGAGAGACCCAGTACTTC
TRBV6-1	TRBJ1-4	.	TRBD1	CASSEVHRDRGYLNEKLFF	TGTGCCAGCAGTGAAGTGCACCGGGACAGGGGCTATCTGAATGAAAAACTGTTTTTT
TRBV7-2	TRBJ2-1	.	TRBD2	CASRLAGGPGEQFF	TGTGCCAGTCGCTTAGCGGGAGGGCCAGGTGAGCAGTTCTTC
TRBV6-2/TRBV6-3	TRBJ2-2	.	.	CASSGTLNTGELFF	TGTGCCAGCAGCGGGACTTTGAACACCGGGGAGCTGTTTTTT
TRBV7-6	TRBJ1-1	.	TRBD1	CASSFGQGGTEAFF	TGTGCCAGCAGCTTTGGACAGGGGGGGACTGAAGCTTTCTTT
TRBV5-4	TRBJ2-1	.	TRBD2	CAIREGSGIDNEQFF	TGTGCCATCCGCGAGGGTAGCGGGATAGACAATGAGCAGTTCTTC